The 32 T cell receptor beta chains given below trace back to one sample, sequenced in a study of OX40 agonist ivuxolimab in advanced cancers. The table came from immunoSEQ multiplex PCR; TCRdb's copy has only in-frame clones and leaves some out. The data show nearly 65,000 clones, with about nine tenths seen just once and 4.2% held by the top ten. The sequencing here drew on CD4+ or CD8+ T cells sorted from blood, taken in a trial of the OX40 agonist ivuxolimab. The receptors shown here come from an adult with an advanced solid tumor such as melanoma, head and neck, liver or kidney cancer.

In this sample, this clone turned up once. The genes are TRBV6-5 and TRBJ2-3; D is uncertain. Germline V gene lookup returns CDR1 MNHEY and CDR2 SVGAGI. The CDR3 length is 15 residues. V was clipped by 6 bases and J by 0 bases, with 13 bases between them. CDR3 loop: CASSKVGYSTDTQYF. DNA of the CDR3: TGTGCCAGCAGCAAAGTAGGGTATAGCACAGATACGCAGTATTTT.

The chain recombines TRBV16 with TRBJ2-3; D is possibly TRBD2 (5 bases). CDR3 size: 16 residues. V was shortened by 2 bases and J by 2 bases, with 14 bases between the two germline ends. CDR1 is KGHSY, CDR2 FQNENV, per germline. The CDR3 DNA is TGTGCCAGCAGCCAAACGGGAACCACTCCCACAGATACGCAGTATTTT. Translation gives CASSQTGTTPTDTQYF.

This rearrangement joins TRBV29-1 to TRBJ1-1; D unclear. CDR1 is SQVTM and CDR2 is ANQGSEA in the germline V gene. The CDR3 is 13 residues long. The ends were cut back, 3 bases at V and 0 bases at J, with 8 bases in the middle. The CDR3, as DNA: TGCAGCGTTGAGGGATTTATGAACACTGAAGCTTTCTTT. Its translation is CSVEGFMNTEAFF.

The rearrangement joins TRBV18 to TRBJ2-1; D call uncertain. The CDR3 sequence is 15 residues long. Deletions cut 10 bases from V and 4 bases from J, with 20 bases between. CDR1 is KGHSH, CDR2 LQKENI, per germline. The chain's CDR3 is CATQAIPEIYNEQFF. The CDR3 DNA is TGTGCCACCCAGGCCATTCCAGAGATTTACAATGAGCAGTTCTTC.

The CDR3 loop reads CASSDRDNSPLHF. The DNA for the CDR3 is TGTGCCAGCAGTGACAGGGATAATTCACCCCTCCACTTT. The chain joins TRBV6-4 to TRBJ1-6; D not certain. CDR3 size: 13 residues. V lost 2 bases and J lost 5, with 4 bases in between. Germline V gene data show CDR1 as MRHNA and CDR2 as SNTAGT.

The J gene is TRBJ2-7, the V gene TRBV28; 9 bases are a match to TRBD1. The V segment lost 4 bases and the J segment 6 bases; nucleotides outside the gene matches: 4. CDR1 MDHEN and CDR2 SYDVKM come from the germline V gene. The CDR3 contains 13 residues. In DNA form, the CDR3 reads TGTGCCAGCAGTTCACCGGACAGGGGCGAGCAGTACGTC. It encodes CASSSPDRGEQYV.

This chain joins TRBV28 and TRBJ2-5, with no clear D. CDR3 length equals 14 residues. V was clipped by 0 bases and J by 5 bases, with 10 bases between them. Germline CDR1 reads MDHEN; CDR2 reads SYDVKM. CDR3 in amino acids: CASSLWATRETQYF. The CDR3 nucleotides are TGTGCCAGCAGTTTATGGGCGACACGGGAGACCCAGTACTTC.

The chain carries TRBV15 and TRBJ2-7; D call uncertain. CDR3 length: 16 amino acids. V gave up 0 bases and J gave up 1 base, with 13 bases separating them. Germline values: CDR1 LNHNV, CDR2 YYDKDF (reference sequence). The CDR3 loop reads CATSRDHMRYSYEQYF. DNA of the CDR3: TGTGCCACCAGCAGAGATCATATGAGGTATTCCTACGAGCAGTACTTC.

This clone has more than one count but fewer than ten. This chain joins TRBV9 and TRBJ2-3, with 9 positions matching TRBD2. Trimming took 2 bases from V and 3 from J; bases not matched to a gene: 7. This CDR3 has 16 residues. Germline V lookup: CDR1 SGDLS, CDR2 YYNGEE. Written as DNA, the CDR3 is TGTGCCAGCAGCGTCTGGGCGGGACTAGCAACAGATACGCAGTATTTT. It yields the protein CASSVWAGLATDTQYF.

This CDR3 reads CASSFGTANYGYTF. Here the CDR3 DNA reads TGTGCCAGCAGCTTCGGGACAGCTAACTATGGCTACACCTTC. The chain is built from TRBV5-4 and TRBJ1-2; 7 bases line up with TRBD1. The ends lost 2 bases at V and 0 bases at J; junction bases unmatched: 1. Germline V gives CDR1 SGHNT, CDR2 YYREEE (reference sequence). The CDR3 runs to 14 residues. Complete variable domain (other parts from reference TRBV5-4 and TRBJ1-2): ETGVTQSPTHLIKTRGQQVTLRCSSQSGHNTVSWYQQALGQGPQFIFQYYREEENGRGNFPPRFSGLQFPNYSSELNVNALELDDSALYLCASSFGTANYGYTFGSGTRLTVV.

The J gene is TRBJ1-2, the V gene TRBV5-5; D remains ambiguous. Germline values: CDR1 SGHKS, CDR2 YYEKEE (reference sequence). This CDR3 has 13 residues. The V and J ends lost 0 bases and 5 bases respectively, with 8 bases between them. CDR3 amino acids: CASSLGLGYGYTF. In nucleotides, the CDR3 is TGTGCCAGCAGCTTGGGACTGGGGTATGGCTACACCTTC.

V usage is TRBV7-9 and J usage is TRBJ2-1, with 14 nucleotides matching TRBD2. Germline CDR1 SEHNR, CDR2 FQNEAQ (reference sequence). Germline trimming cut 5 bases from V and 13 bases from J; bases unmatched to any gene: 4. The CDR3 has 13 residues. This CDR3 is CASSQTSGGAQFF. The CDR3 nucleotides read TGTGCCAGCAGCCAGACTAGCGGGGGGGCCCAGTTCTTC.

The V and J genes are TRBV14 and TRBJ2-3; a weak D match, TRBD2 (5 bases). Trimming took 4 bases from V and 6 from J, leaving 8 bases between them. Germline V CDR1 and CDR2: SGHDN, FVKESK. There are 12 residues in the CDR3. The DNA of the CDR3 is TGTGCCAGCAGCCGTAGAGGGGATACGCAGTATTTT. Residues: CASSRRGDTQYF. The full variable domain, completed using reference TRBV14 and TRBJ2-3, is EAGVTQFPSHSVIEKGQTVTLRCDPISGHDNLYWYRRVMGKEIKFLLHFVKESKQDESGMPNNRFLAERTGGTYSTLKVQPAELEDSGVYFCASSRRGDTQYFGPGTRLTVL.

CDR3 in DNA: TGTGCCAGCAGCTTAGAGGGGACCACTGAAGCTTTCTTT. Protein: CASSLEGTTEAFF. This chain connects TRBV11-3 to TRBJ1-1; D is perhaps TRBD1 (5 bases). The V gene lost 0 bases and the J gene lost 4 bases, with 6 bases spanning the gap. The CDR3 runs 13 residues. The germline CDR1 and CDR2 sequences are SGHNT and YENEEA.

This clone appeared a few times. J is TRBJ1-1 and V is TRBV7-9; no clear D. CDR1 and CDR2 (germline): SEHNR, FQNEAQ (reference sequence). The CDR3 covers 12 residues. V dropped 6 bases and J dropped 5 bases, with 10 bases sitting between them. CDR3 DNA: TGTGCCAGCAGTCGTCCCGGTACTGAAGCTTTCTTT. Amino acid sequence: CASSRPGTEAFF.

The chain links TRBV5-6 to TRBJ2-1, with 9 bases identical to TRBD2. Germline CDR1 SGHDT, CDR2 YYEEEE. V trimming: 3 bases; J trimming: 7 bases; junction bases outside the gene matches: 5. This CDR3 is built from 14 residues. CDR3: CASSWGTSFNEQFF. As DNA, the CDR3 is TGTGCCAGCAGCTGGGGGACTAGCTTTAATGAGCAGTTCTTC.

This clone was found a few times. V is TRBV4-2 and J is TRBJ2-1, with 7 bases identical to TRBD2. Looked up from germline, CDR1 is LGHNA and CDR2 is YNFKEQ. J lost 6 bases, V lost 2 bases, and 10 bases had no gene match. The CDR3 sequence is 16 residues long. Here the CDR3 DNA reads TGTGCCAGCAGCCAATCCGGCGGGACTATCCGCAATGAGCAGTTCTTC. It translates to CASSQSGGTIRNEQFF.

The rearrangement joins TRBV9 to TRBJ2-7; D might be TRBD1 (6 bases). Germline V gives CDR1 SGDLS, CDR2 YYNGEE. CDR3 length: 15 residues. V lost 0 bases and J 5 bases, leaving 15 bases between the germline ends. Here the CDR3 reads CASSVGGGTGNEQYF. CDR3 nucleotides: TGTGCCAGCAGCGTAGGAGGCGGAACAGGGAACGAGCAGTACTTC.

V gene TRBV6-1 combines with J gene TRBJ2-7; 8 bases are a match to TRBD1. CDR1 is MNHNS, CDR2 SASEGT, per germline. Trimming took 7 bases from V and 3 from J; bases not matched to a gene: 11. CDR3 length equals 15 residues. The CDR3 reads CASTFLAGTGYEQYV. The CDR3 coding sequence is TGTGCCAGCACCTTTCTGGCCGGGACAGGCTACGAGCAGTACGTC.

The chain links TRBV14 to TRBJ1-1, with D uncertain. The CDR3 runs to 14 residues. The germline CDR1 and CDR2 sequences are SGHDN and FVKESK. Trimming removed 0 bases from V and 3 bases from J, with 8 bases in between. The CDR3 nucleotides read TGTGCCAGCAGCCAAGAGAACAGCTACACTGAAGCTTTCTTT. Protein sequence: CASSQENSYTEAFF.

The chain combines TRBV15 with TRBJ1-1; D gene uncertain. The CDR3 loop spans 14 amino acids. Germline-derived CDR1 and CDR2 are LNHNV and YYDKDF (reference sequence). The V end lost 7 bases, the J end lost 4 bases, and 16 bases lay between the germline ends. The CDR3 sequence: CATNSDILGTEAFF. The CDR3, as DNA: TGTGCCACCAATTCCGACATACTCGGCACTGAAGCTTTCTTT.

The gene calls are TRBV6-6 and TRBJ1-3; the D is unclear. V was shortened by 5 bases and J by 2 bases, with 13 bases between the two germline ends. The V gene's germline CDR1 is MNHNY and CDR2 SVGAGI (reference sequence). This CDR3 is 15 amino acids long. The CDR3 sequence: CASSLQEGPGNTIYF. CDR3 DNA sequence: TGTGCCAGCAGTCTGCAGGAAGGACCTGGAAACACCATATATTTT.

The J gene is TRBJ2-7, the V gene TRBV5-6; D unclear. CDR1 is SGHDT, CDR2 YYEEEE, per germline. The V gene lost 0 bases and the J gene lost 2 bases, with 12 bases spanning the gap. The CDR3 is 15 amino acids. The CDR3 here is CASSLGALLTYEQYV. The CDR3 coding sequence is TGTGCCAGCAGCTTGGGGGCCTTACTTACCTACGAGCAGTACGTC.

This chain connects TRBV14 to TRBJ2-3, with D possibly matching TRBD1 (5 bases). CDR3 length: 19 residues. V dropped 0 bases and J dropped 1 base, with 20 bases sitting between them. CDR1 and CDR2 (germline): SGHDN, FVKESK. The CDR3 protein is CASSQEWVQGPDGTDTQYF. CDR3 bases: TGTGCCAGCAGCCAAGAGTGGGTGCAGGGCCCGGACGGCACAGATACGCAGTATTTT.

The chain employs TRBV29-1 and TRBJ2-7; unclear D gene. The CDR3 runs 14 residues. Germline-derived CDR1 and CDR2 are SQVTM and ANQGSEA. V was shortened by 1 base and J by 2 bases, with 12 bases between the two germline ends. CDR3 sequence reads: CSVEGAGDTYEQYF. As DNA, the CDR3 is TGCAGCGTTGAAGGGGCCGGTGACACCTACGAGCAGTACTTC.

This clone has only a few counts. The CDR3 region is CASSKGGYNTEAFF. The CDR3 region has the DNA TGTGCCAGCAGCAAAGGAGGTTACAACACTGAAGCTTTCTTT. This chain uses TRBV21-1 with TRBJ1-1. TRBV21-1 is a known pseudogene. The CDR3 loop spans 14 amino acids.

The chain combines TRBV28 with TRBJ2-7; unclear D gene. The CDR3 loop spans 15 amino acids. V lost 10 bases, J lost 0 bases, and 19 bases lay in between. Germline V gives CDR1 MDHEN, CDR2 SYDVKM. CDR3 nucleotides: TGTGCCACCGGCAAGCAACCCGACTCCTCCTACGAGCAGTACGTC. Translating gives CATGKQPDSSYEQYV.

The chain combines TRBV9 with TRBJ2-5; D may correspond to TRBD1 or TRBD2 (5 bases each). Germline V gene lookup returns CDR1 SGDLS and CDR2 YYNGEE. Trimming took 0 bases from V and 4 from J, leaving 13 bases between them. CDR3 length: 15 amino acids. The CDR3 bases are TGTGCCAGCAGCGTAGTCTCAGGGAGCCGAGAGACCCAGTACTTC. Its protein is CASSVVSGSRETQYF.

The V call is TRBV7-6, the J call TRBJ1-6; D not certain. The V gene lost 2 bases and the J gene lost 6 bases, with 11 bases spanning the gap. This CDR3 is 15 amino acids long. CDR1 is SGHVS, CDR2 FNYEAQ, per germline. CDR3 sequence: CASSLSRAPNSPLHF. The CDR3 nucleotides are TGTGCCAGCAGCTTATCCCGGGCCCCTAATTCACCCCTCCACTTT.

The rearrangement joins TRBV7-8 to TRBJ2-3, with D unresolved. Per germline, CDR1 SGHVS and CDR2 FQNEAQ. This CDR3 spans 16 amino acids. Trimming shortened V by 3 bases and J by 0 bases, and 13 bases separated the two germline ends. CDR3 nucleotide sequence: TGTGCCAGCAGCTTGGTCGCTAGGGCCAGCACAGATACGCAGTATTTT. Translating it yields CASSLVARASTDTQYF.

The chain has TRBV19 and TRBJ2-1, with D uncertain. Germline-derived CDR1 and CDR2 are LNHDA and SQIVND (reference sequence). V dropped 0 bases and J dropped 7 bases, with 19 bases sitting between them. The CDR3 runs 17 residues. The CDR3 loop reads CASSIDLGRTLWNEQFF. CDR3 coding DNA: TGTGCCAGTAGTATAGATCTAGGCCGTACATTGTGGAATGAGCAGTTCTTC.

This clone was picked up one time. The chain employs TRBV27 and TRBJ1-6; D is unclear. Germline V CDR1 and CDR2: MNHEY, SMNVEV (reference sequence). The V and J ends lost 4 bases and 4 bases respectively, with 8 bases between them. The CDR3 consists of 14 residues. The CDR3 DNA follows: TGTGCCAGCAGTTCGGGCCCGTATAATTCACCCCTCCACTTT. Translated: CASSSGPYNSPLHF.